The source of this T cell receptor (beta chain) is a study of immune evolution from preneoplasia to lung adenocarcinoma. H&E slides confirmed each diagnosis, reviewed by two pathologists independently. Concerning this clone: Its antigen remains unidentified.

This table comes from immunoSEQ multiplex PCR, and its TCRdb copy is limited to in-frame clones, with some not included. The sample contains about 2,400 clones, around 80% of which appear only once. CDR3 length equals 13 residues. Trimming removed 0 bases from V and 5 bases from J; junction bases left unmatched: 0. The germline V gene has CDR1 SGHTA and CDR2 FQGTGA. Whole-study findings and limits: KRAS-mutant nodules had the highest T cell clonality.

The rearrangement joins TRBV7-3 to TRBJ2-5; 7 bases agree with TRBD2. This TCR was sampled from a person in their 70s with lung adenocarcinoma. Material: FFPE lung adenocarcinoma in situ tissue. This CDR3 reads CASSLTGGETQYF. The CDR3 DNA follows: TGTGCCAGCAGCTTAACCGGGGGGGAGACCCAGTACTTC.